What follows describes a single T cell receptor (beta chain). Given a much more abundant clone one base away, this may be a read error. The data derive from a study of blood T cells in healthy people across ages. Primed by a sample-barcoded 5' primer and a J-beta primer mix, a second PCR proceeded for about 6 to 12 cycles. TCRdb ran MiXCR on the 5' RACE reads and lists one entry per CDR3 protein. The sample holds roughly 1,700,000 distinct CDR3 sequences; about 30% are singletons and the top ten take roughly 8.2%. The length of the CDR3 is 14 residues. With 1 base removed from V and 0 bases from J, the gap between germline ends came to 7 bases. The germline V gene has CDR1 MNHEY and CDR2 SVGAGI.

Sample: blood. The rearrangement joins TRBV6-5 to TRBJ2-7; the D is unclear. This clonotype was obtained from a woman aged 25 to 45 in good health. The CDR3 bases are TGTGCCAGCAGTTACTACCGGAGCTCCTACGAGCAGTACTTC. Translating gives CASSYYRSSYEQYF.